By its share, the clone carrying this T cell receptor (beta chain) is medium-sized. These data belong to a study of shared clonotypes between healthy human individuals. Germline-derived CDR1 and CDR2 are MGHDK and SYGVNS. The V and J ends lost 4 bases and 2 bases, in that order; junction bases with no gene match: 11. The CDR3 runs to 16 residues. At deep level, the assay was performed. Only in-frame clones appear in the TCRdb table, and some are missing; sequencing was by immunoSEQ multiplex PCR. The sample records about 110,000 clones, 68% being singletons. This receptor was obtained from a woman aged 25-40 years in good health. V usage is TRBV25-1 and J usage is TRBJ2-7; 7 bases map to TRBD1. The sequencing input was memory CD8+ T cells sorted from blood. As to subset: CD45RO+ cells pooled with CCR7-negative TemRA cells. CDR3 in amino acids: CASSVTSGTVPYEQYF. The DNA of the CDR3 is TGTGCCAGCAGTGTTACCTCCGGGACAGTTCCCTACGAGCAGTACTTC.